The source of this T cell receptor (beta chain) is a study of T cell responses to AZD1222 COVID-19 vaccine. Overall study findings and caveats: Vaccine-associated CD4 TCRs ranged over spike, dominating at 160-218 and 743-854.

This table comes from immunoSEQ multiplex PCR, and its TCRdb copy is limited to in-frame clones, with some not included. The data show some 78,000 clones, about four fifths seen once. Germline loops: CDR1 WSHSY, CDR2 SAAADI. The V end lost 7 bases, the J end lost 3 bases, and 14 bases lay between the germline ends. This CDR3 is 14 amino acids long. Some second doses came at about 4 weeks and others at about 12 weeks; these were pooled. About this clone: What it recognizes is unknown.

The specimen was peripheral blood, collected 28 days after the second AZD1222 dose. This rearrangement joins TRBV10-2 to TRBJ2-3, with D tentatively TRBD2 (6 bases). The receptor was isolated from an adult who received the AZD1222 COVID-19 vaccine. CDR3 bases: TGCGCCAGCAAGTTCCGGCGGGAAACAGATACGCAGTATTTT. Translated: CASKFRRETDTQYF.